These 13 T cell receptor beta chains were sequenced from one sample in a study of OX40 agonist ivuxolimab in advanced cancers. Assay used: immunoSEQ multiplex PCR; TCRdb lists only in-frame clones, some missing. The sample has tens of thousands of clones; roughly 93% are singletons. Sequences were derived from CD4+ or CD8+ T cells sorted from blood, sampled in a trial of the OX40 agonist ivuxolimab. The receptors were gathered from an adult with an advanced solid tumor such as melanoma, head and neck, liver or kidney cancer.

The chain uses TRBV6-6 and TRBJ1-1, with D maybe TRBD1 (5 bases). This CDR3 spans 15 amino acids. Germline assignment: CDR1 MNHNY and CDR2 SVGAGI (reference sequence). Trimming removed 5 bases at V and 1 base at J, with 14 bases between. CDR3 DNA sequence: TGTGCCAGCAGTGACCCTGGGGGTACGAACACTGAAGCTTTCTTT. This sequence encodes CASSDPGGTNTEAFF.

The chain couples TRBV9 to TRBJ1-1; D might be TRBD1 (5 bases). The CDR3 totals 14 residues. The germline V and J ends were trimmed by 7 bases and 1 base, with 14 bases remaining between them. Germline V gene sequence: CDR1 SGDLS, CDR2 YYNGEE. As DNA, the CDR3 is TGTGCCAGCCAGGGCGAGGGGTCGAACACTGAAGCTTTCTTT. It yields the protein CASQGEGSNTEAFF.

The chain is built from TRBV27 and TRBJ2-1, with TRBD2 matching 9 bases. Trimming took 5 bases from V and 6 from J; bases not matched to a gene: 11. This CDR3 is 16 amino acids long. Germline values: CDR1 MNHEY, CDR2 SMNVEV (reference sequence). CDR3 DNA: TGTGCCAGCAGTCCATTAGCGGGAGTCAGTTTCAATGAGCAGTTCTTC. It codes for CASSPLAGVSFNEQFF.

The chain is built from TRBV5-6 and TRBJ2-5, with TRBD1 matching 8 bases. The CDR3 runs 14 residues. J was trimmed by 3 bases and V by 4 bases; bases with no gene match: 5. The germline CDR1 and CDR2 sequences are SGHDT and YYEEEE. CDR3 residues: CASSAGQAEETQYF. CDR3 DNA: TGTGCCAGCAGCGCGGGACAGGCGGAAGAGACCCAGTACTTC.

A note on this clone: At one end, the junction sequence differs from germline, possibly due to a read error. The chain is built from TRBV25-1 and TRBJ2-1; D gene unclear. Germline V gives CDR1 MGHDK, CDR2 SYGVNS. The CDR3 consists of 12 residues. The CDR3 DNA sequence: TGTGCCAGCAGTGGGGGAAAGGTCCCAAGGATCTTC. This gives the protein CASSGGKVPRIF. The whole variable domain, filled in from reference TRBV25-1 and TRBJ2-1, reads EADIYQTPRYLVIGTGKKITLECSQTMGHDKMYWYQQDPGMELHLIHYSYGVNSTEKGDLSSESTVSRIRTEHFPLTLESARPSHTSQYLCASSGGKVPRIFGPGTRLTVL.

The V gene is TRBV4-1, the J gene TRBJ2-3; tentatively, D is TRBD2 (5 bases). Per germline, CDR1 MGHRA and CDR2 YSYEKL. The CDR3 consists of 15 residues. The V gene lost 1 base and the J gene lost 5 bases, with 13 bases spanning the gap. CDR3 bases: TGCGCCAGCAGCCAAGCCCTAGGAGGTGAAGATACGCAGTATTTT. This encodes CASSQALGGEDTQYF.

The rearrangement uses TRBV9 and TRBJ2-7, with 11 nucleotides matching TRBD1. V dropped 4 bases and J dropped 3; count of bases not matched to a gene: 3. This CDR3 comprises 14 residues. Germline values: CDR1 SGDLS, CDR2 YYNGEE. The CDR3 is CASSQGTGGYEQYF. CDR3 coding DNA: TGTGCCAGCAGCCAGGGGACAGGGGGCTACGAGCAGTACTTC.

The chain joins TRBV4-3 to TRBJ2-2; no firm D call. The germline V gene encodes CDR1 LGHNA and CDR2 YSLEER. V lost 3 bases and J 2 bases, leaving 13 bases between the germline ends. The CDR3 runs to 16 residues. The CDR3 loop reads CASSHVPLRNTGELFF. The DNA of the CDR3 is TGCGCCAGCAGCCACGTCCCCCTCCGTAACACCGGGGAGCTGTTTTTT.

The chain couples TRBV27 to TRBJ1-1, with 8 bases that match TRBD1. The CDR3 consists of 16 residues. With 4 bases clipped from V and 3 bases from J, the junction kept 10 bases outside the gene matches. Germline values: CDR1 MNHEY, CDR2 SMNVEV (reference sequence). The CDR3 protein is CASSSQRTGQDTEAFF. The DNA for the CDR3 is TGTGCCAGCAGTTCACAAAGGACAGGGCAGGACACTGAAGCTTTCTTT.

To note about this clone: This may arise from a read error, as a much more abundant clone is one base away. The chain recombines TRBV5-5 with TRBJ2-7; D is uncertain. V lost 1 base, J lost 3 bases, and 2 bases lay in between. The CDR3 is 11 amino acids. Germline CDR1 reads SGHKS; CDR2 reads YYEKEE (reference sequence). The CDR3 loop is CASSLYYEQYF. The DNA for the CDR3 is TGTGCCAGCAGCTTGTACTACGAGCAGTACTTC.

J is TRBJ1-5 and V is TRBV4-1; the D is unclear. V lost 4 bases and J lost 4, with 5 bases in between. CDR1 and CDR2 (germline): MGHRA, YSYEKL. This CDR3 has 12 residues. The CDR3 is CASSRGNQPQHF. DNA of the CDR3: TGCGCCAGCAGCCGCGGTAATCAGCCCCAGCATTTT.

This sequence joins TRBV7-8 and TRBJ2-2, with 7 bases that match TRBD1. CDR1 is SGHVS, CDR2 FQNEAQ, per germline. There are 14 residues in the CDR3. CDR3 loop: CAERGLRGTGELFF. CDR3 sequence (DNA): TGTGCGGAGAGGGGGCTACGAGGCACCGGGGAGCTGTTTTTT.

The chain joins TRBV27 to TRBJ2-3; D uncertain. The V gene lost 5 bases and the J gene lost 2 bases, with 11 bases spanning the gap. From germline, CDR1 is MNHEY and CDR2 SMNVEV (reference sequence). This CDR3 has 14 residues. CDR3 protein: CASSADGPTDTQYF. The CDR3 nucleotides are TGTGCCAGCAGTGCGGACGGCCCCACAGATACGCAGTATTTT.